Following are 13 T cell receptor beta chains from one sample sequenced in a study of T cell responses to AZD1222 COVID-19 vaccine. Sequencing used immunoSEQ multiplex PCR; TCRdb keeps in-frame clones, though not all of them. The repertoire consists of some 160,000 clones, with approximately 91% occurring once and the leading ten covering about 1.9%. Source: peripheral blood, taken 28 days after the second AZD1222 dose. These receptor sequences come from an adult who received the AZD1222 COVID-19 vaccine.

The CDR3 DNA follows: TGTGCCAGTGGCCGGGACGGTACCAGCCAGCCCCAGCATTTT. Amino acids: CASGRDGTSQPQHF. This sequence joins TRBV19 and TRBJ1-5, with D maybe TRBD1 (5 bases). Trimming stripped 8 bases from V and 7 bases from J, with 18 bases between. Looked up from germline, CDR1 is LNHDA and CDR2 is SQIVND (reference sequence). This CDR3 has 14 amino acids.

CDR3 sequence reads: CASSAHFSGANVLTF. CDR3 coding DNA: TGTGCCAGTAGTGCCCATTTCTCTGGGGCCAACGTCCTGACTTTC. The chain links TRBV19 to TRBJ2-6; D ambiguous. Germline V gene sequence: CDR1 LNHDA, CDR2 SQIVND (reference sequence). Trimming stripped 5 bases from V and 0 bases from J, with 8 bases between. This CDR3 region has 15 residues.

This rearrangement joins TRBV5-6 to TRBJ1-1, with D perhaps TRBD1 (6 bases). CDR1 is SGHDT and CDR2 is YYEEEE in the germline V gene. The length of the CDR3 is 16 residues. V was cut by 4 bases and J by 6 bases, with 22 bases left in between. Here the CDR3 reads CASSPLRGGPGAEAFF. The CDR3, as DNA: TGTGCCAGCAGCCCGCTCCGCGGGGGCCCAGGCGCTGAAGCTTTCTTT.

This chain joins TRBV9 and TRBJ2-5, with 9 bases lining up with TRBD2. The CDR3 is made up of 17 amino acids. CDR1 and CDR2 (germline): SGDLS, YYNGEE. With V trimmed by 3 bases and J by 2 bases, 11 bases remained unmatched. CDR3 amino acids: CASSEGMMAGGQETQYF. CDR3 DNA sequence: TGTGCCAGCAGCGAGGGAATGATGGCGGGGGGGCAAGAGACCCAGTACTTC.

This rearrangement joins TRBV28 to TRBJ1-1, with TRBD1 as a possible D gene (5 bases). The germline V gene has CDR1 MDHEN and CDR2 SYDVKM. V lost 5 bases and J lost 11, with 18 bases in between. This CDR3 contains 13 residues. The CDR3, as DNA: TGTGCCAGCAGTACCGGGACTCGGAGGGGCGCTTTCTTT. Its translation: CASSTGTRRGAFF. The full variable domain, with the rest looked up from reference TRBV28 and TRBJ1-1, is DVKVTQSSRYLVKRTGEKVFLECVQDMDHENMFWYRQDPGLGLRLIYFSYDVKMKEKGDIPEGYSVSREKKERFSLILESASTNQTSMYLCASSTGTRRGAFFGQGTRLTVV.

The chain recombines TRBV5-1 with TRBJ2-2, with 11 bases aligning to TRBD2. The V and J ends lost 4 bases and 2 bases, in that order; junction bases with no gene match: 4. The germline gives CDR1 SGHRS, CDR2 YFSETQ. The length of the CDR3 is 16 residues. CDR3 in DNA: TGCGCCAGCAGCCCCCTAGCGGGAGGCAACACCGGGGAGCTGTTTTTT. As protein: CASSPLAGGNTGELFF.

This clone was detected only a few times. The rearrangement links TRBV2 to TRBJ2-2; D may be TRBD1 (6 bases). The V gene lost 6 bases and the J gene lost 0 bases, with 14 bases spanning the gap. The CDR3 is made up of 16 amino acids. The germline V gene has CDR1 SNHLY and CDR2 FYNNEI. In DNA form, the CDR3 reads TGTGCCAGCAGAAGGGCCGGGACACCGAACACCGGGGAGCTGTTTTTT. It specifies CASRRAGTPNTGELFF.

The genes are TRBV11-2 and TRBJ2-7; D is possibly TRBD1 (6 bases). The CDR3 is made up of 15 amino acids. Trimming removed 6 bases at V and 2 bases at J, with 17 bases between. Germline lookup yields CDR1 SGHAT and CDR2 FQNNGV. The CDR3 region is CASRSPGQKTYEQYF. CDR3 nucleotides: TGTGCCAGCAGATCCCCGGGACAAAAAACCTACGAGCAGTACTTC.

The chain combines TRBV27 with TRBJ2-1; no firm D call. This CDR3 comprises 11 residues. Germline-derived CDR1 and CDR2 are MNHEY and SMNVEV (reference sequence). V was shortened by 5 bases and J by 7 bases, with 6 bases between the two germline ends. The CDR3 is CASSLYNEQFF. For the CDR3, the DNA is TGTGCCAGCAGTCTATATAATGAGCAGTTCTTC.

The V call is TRBV7-2, the J call TRBJ2-7; no definite D call. V shed 0 bases and J shed 4 bases, with 10 bases lying between them. The germline gives CDR1 SGHTA, CDR2 FQGNSA. The CDR3 is 14 residues long. The CDR3 loop reads CASSLAFSVYEQYF. CDR3 coding DNA: TGTGCCAGCAGCTTAGCGTTTTCAGTTTACGAGCAGTACTTC.

The chain joins TRBV5-5 to TRBJ1-5, with D possibly being TRBD1 (6 bases). V dropped 2 bases and J dropped 0 bases, with 9 bases sitting between them. Germline V gene lookup returns CDR1 SGHKS and CDR2 YYEKEE (reference sequence). The CDR3 runs to 15 residues. The CDR3 is CASSLTGTSNQPQHF. In DNA, the CDR3 is TGTGCCAGCAGCTTAACAGGGACTAGCAATCAGCCCCAGCATTTT.

The rearrangement uses TRBV7-3 and TRBJ2-7; TRBD1 agrees at 9 bases. V was pared by 4 bases and J by 3 bases, with 1 base of the junction left unmatched. From germline, CDR1 is SGHTA and CDR2 FQGTGA. The CDR3 consists of 13 residues. The CDR3 DNA reads TGTGCCAGCAGCTGGGACAGGGACTACGAGCAGTACTTC. Its protein is CASSWDRDYEQYF.

J is TRBJ1-4 and V is TRBV6-5; TRBD1 matches at 9 bases. Germline CDR1 is MNHEY and CDR2 is SVGAGI. V shed 6 bases and J 5 bases; nucleotides not matched to a gene: 7. The length of the CDR3 is 15 residues. This CDR3 reads CASSPGQGFNEKLFF. CDR3 coding DNA: TGTGCCAGCAGCCCCGGACAGGGGTTCAATGAAAAACTGTTTTTT.